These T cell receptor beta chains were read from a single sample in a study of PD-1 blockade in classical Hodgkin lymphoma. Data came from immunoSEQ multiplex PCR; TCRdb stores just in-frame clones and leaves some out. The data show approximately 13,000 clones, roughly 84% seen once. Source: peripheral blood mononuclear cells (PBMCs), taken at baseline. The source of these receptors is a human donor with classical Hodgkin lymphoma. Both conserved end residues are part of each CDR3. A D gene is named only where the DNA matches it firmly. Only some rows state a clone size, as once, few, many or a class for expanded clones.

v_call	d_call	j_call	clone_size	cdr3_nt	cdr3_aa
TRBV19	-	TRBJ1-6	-	TGTGCCAGTAGTATAAGGCAGAGTAATTCACCCCTCCACTTT	CASSIRQSNSPLHF
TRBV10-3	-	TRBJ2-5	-	TGTGCCATCACCCCGGACTGGGGGGAGACCCAGTACTTC	CAITPDWGETQYF
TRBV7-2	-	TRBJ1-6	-	TGTGCCAGCAGCCCGGGACCGATTGGAGGGTCACCCCTCCACTTT	CASSPGPIGGSPLHF
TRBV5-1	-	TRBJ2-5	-	TGCGCCAGCAGCTTGGGCTCCCCGGCGGAGACCCAGTACTTC	CASSLGSPAETQYF
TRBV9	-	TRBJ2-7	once	TGTGCCAGCAGCCGTCCGGGCTCCTACGAGCAGTACTTC	CASSRPGSYEQYF
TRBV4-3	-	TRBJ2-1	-	TGCGCCAGCAGCCTCCAATACTCCCAGGGCCTCCTTGGGAATGAGCAGTTCTTC	CASSLQYSQGLLGNEQFF
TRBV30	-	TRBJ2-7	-	TGTGCCTGGAGAGGGGGGTTCTACGAGCAGTACTTC	CAWRGGFYEQYF
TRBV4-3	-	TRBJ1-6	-	TGCGCCAGCAGCCAGGACAACTATAATTCACCCCTCCACTTT	CASSQDNYNSPLHF
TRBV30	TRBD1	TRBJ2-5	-	TGTGCCTGGAGTGGGACAGGGGGCCGAGAGACCCAGTACTTC	CAWSGTGGRETQYF
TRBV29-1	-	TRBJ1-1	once	TGCAGCGTTGTTCCAGGGGTCGGCACTGAAGCTTTCTTT	CSVVPGVGTEAFF
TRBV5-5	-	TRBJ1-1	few	TGTGCCAGCAGCTTGCTAGTCTTGAACACTGAAGCTTTCTTT	CASSLLVLNTEAFF
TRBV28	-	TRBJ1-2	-	TGTGCCAGCAGTTTATGGCAAATTAACTATGGCTACACCTTC	CASSLWQINYGYTF
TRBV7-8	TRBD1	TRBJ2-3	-	TGTGCCAGCAGCTCCGCCCCAGGGGGCGCCCGGACAGATACGCAGTATTTT	CASSSAPGGARTDTQYF
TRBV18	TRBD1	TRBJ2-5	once	TGTGCCAGCTCACCGCCCAGGGGGCGGCGGGGAGAGACCCAGTACTTC	CASSPPRGRRGETQYF
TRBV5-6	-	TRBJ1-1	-	TGTGCCAGCAGCTTCCTACGGGGAAAGACTGAAGCTTTCTTT	CASSFLRGKTEAFF
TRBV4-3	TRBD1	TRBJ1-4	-	TGCGCCAGCAGCCTGGGACAGGGGGAAGCTAATGAAAAACTGTTTTTT	CASSLGQGEANEKLFF
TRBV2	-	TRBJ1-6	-	TGTGCCAGCAGTGAAGGGATGGATTCACCCCTCCACTTT	CASSEGMDSPLHF
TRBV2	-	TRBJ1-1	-	TGTGCCGGACCGGGACGGTCGAACACTGAAGCTTTCTTT	CAGPGRSNTEAFF
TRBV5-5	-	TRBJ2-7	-	TGTGCCAGCAGCTTGGGTGGCGAGCAGTACTTC	CASSLGGEQYF
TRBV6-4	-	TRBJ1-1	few	TGTGCCAGCAGTGAAGGGGAGAACACTGAAGCTTTCTTT	CASSEGENTEAFF
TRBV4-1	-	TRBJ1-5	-	TGCGCCAGCAGCCAAGCTGGGTTTCAGCCCCAGCATTTT	CASSQAGFQPQHF
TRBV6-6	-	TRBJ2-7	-	TGTGCCAGCAGTTACGTGAAGTTGGAGCAGTACTTC	CASSYVKLEQYF
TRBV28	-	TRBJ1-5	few	TGTGCCAGCACCGGATGGACAGATAGCAATCAGCCCCAGCATTTT	CASTGWTDSNQPQHF
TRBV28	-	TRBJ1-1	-	TGTGCCAGCAAAAAAACGCGGACAGCCACTGAAGCTTTCTTT	CASKKTRTATEAFF
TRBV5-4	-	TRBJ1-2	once	TGTGCCAGCAGCTTTTCCCGGTGGGACACCTCAAGTTGGAACTATGGCTACACCTTC	CASSFSRWDTSSWNYGYTF
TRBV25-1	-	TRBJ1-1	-	TGTGCCAGCAGTGACATCATCGACACTGAAGCTTTCTTT	CASSDIIDTEAFF
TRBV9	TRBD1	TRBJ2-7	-	TGTGCCAGCAGCGAGGGGACAGGGTCCTACGAGCAGTACTTC	CASSEGTGSYEQYF
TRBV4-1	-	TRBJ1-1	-	TGCGCCAGCAGCCAAGACGGGACGGGGGGCACTGAAGCTTTCTTT	CASSQDGTGGTEAFF
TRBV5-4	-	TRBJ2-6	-	TGTGCCAGCAGTCCCAGGGGCGCTGGGGCCAACGTCCTGACTTTC	CASSPRGAGANVLTF
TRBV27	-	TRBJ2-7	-	TGTGCCAGCAGTTCGGACCGCTACGAGCAGTACTTC	CASSSDRYEQYF
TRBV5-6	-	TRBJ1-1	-	TGTGCCAGCAGGTTGGGAGGGACCCTGGAGTACACTGAAGCTTTCTTT	CASRLGGTLEYTEAFF
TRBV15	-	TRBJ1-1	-	TGTGCCACCAGCAGGCCCCCCAACACTGAAGCTTTCTTT	CATSRPPNTEAFF